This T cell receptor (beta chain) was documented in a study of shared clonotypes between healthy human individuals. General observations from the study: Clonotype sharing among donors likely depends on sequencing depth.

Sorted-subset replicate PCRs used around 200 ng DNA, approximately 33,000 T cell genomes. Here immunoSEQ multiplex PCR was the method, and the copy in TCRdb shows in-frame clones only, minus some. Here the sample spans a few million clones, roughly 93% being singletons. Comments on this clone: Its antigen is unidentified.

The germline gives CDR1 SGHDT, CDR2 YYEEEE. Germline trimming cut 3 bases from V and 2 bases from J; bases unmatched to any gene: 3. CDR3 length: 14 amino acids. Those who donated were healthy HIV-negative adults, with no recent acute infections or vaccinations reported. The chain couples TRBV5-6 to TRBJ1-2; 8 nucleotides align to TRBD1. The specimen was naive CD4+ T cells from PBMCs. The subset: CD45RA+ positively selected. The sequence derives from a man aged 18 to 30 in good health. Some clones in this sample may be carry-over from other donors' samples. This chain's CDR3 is CASSSGQGNYGYTF. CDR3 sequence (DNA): TGTGCCAGCAGCTCCGGACAGGGCAACTATGGCTACACCTTC.